The sequence of this T cell receptor (beta chain) was determined in a study of lymphopenia after photon versus proton radiotherapy. The study's findings and limits: Only patients who died were analyzed for survival; proton advantage is unproven. In patients who died, overall survival fell as post-nadir TCR diversity dropped more. Relative stability marked proton patients; photon patients lost diversity and naive cells. Post-nadir diversity loss with photons came from oligoclonal expansion, particularly CD8+ Temra cells.

Germline V lookup: CDR1 LGHNA, CDR2 YSLEER. The CDR3 spans 16 residues. V was pared by 0 bases and J by 9 bases, with 7 bases of the junction left unmatched. Generated by immunoSEQ multiplex PCR, the TCRdb table keeps only in-frame clones and is missing some. There are 60,000 or so clones in the sample; approximately 86% occur only once, and about 2% lies in the top ten. This clone was picked up a small number of times. Its antigen remains unidentified. This clonotype was sampled from a man aged 40-55 years with gastric cancer. This chain uses TRBV4-3 with TRBJ1-6; TRBD1 matches 8 bases. The source was peripheral blood, collected from a patient treated with photon-based radiotherapy. As DNA, the CDR3 is TGCGCCAGCAGCCAAGATCCCCAGGGGGCGGGTTCACCCCTCCACTTT. This sequence encodes CASSQDPQGAGSPLHF.